This T cell receptor (beta chain) was documented in a study of blood T cell repertoires in COVID-19. Trimming took off 0 bases at V and 8 bases at J, with 11 bases between the two ends. The CDR3 sequence is 14 residues long. The V gene's germline CDR1 is MGHRA and CDR2 YSYEKL. A single count supports this clone. Some clones are missing from TCRdb's copy, which holds only in-frame ones; the method was immunoSEQ multiplex PCR. The table includes some 300,000 clones, approximately 91% detected once. This sequence was found in a woman between 35 and 50 years old who had recovered from COVID-19. The rearrangement uses TRBV4-1 and TRBJ2-1; D possibly corresponds to TRBD2 (5 bases). The material sequenced was PBMCs or T cells enriched from blood (not recorded which). The DNA of the CDR3 is TGCGCCAGCAGCCAAGAGATCTCCGGGGATGAGCAGTTCTTC. Protein: CASSQEISGDEQFF.